Listed below are T cell receptor beta chains from one sample, sequenced in a study of blood T cells in healthy people across ages. TCRdb analysed the 5' RACE reads with MiXCR anew, one entry per CDR3 protein. The table lists approximately 730,000 distinct CDR3 sequences, 40% to 65% of them singletons, with 41% in the top ten. The specimen sequenced was blood. These receptors all stem from a man older than 75 in good health. Both conserved end residues are part of each CDR3. Fields, in order: D gene, clone size, V gene, J gene, CDR3 DNA, CDR3 protein. A D gene is named only where the DNA matches it firmly. Clone size is given for some rows only: seen once, a few or many times, or a class if the clone is expanded.

TRBD2	NA	TRBV28	TRBJ2-7	TGTGCCAGCAGACCTCTAGCGGGAGGGTTCTACGAGCAGTACTTC	CASRPLAGGFYEQYF
TRBD1	NA	TRBV6-1	TRBJ1-5	TGTGCCAGCAGTGGGACAGGGGCCGGGGCTTGGCCCCAGCATTTT	CASSGTGAGAWPQHF
TRBD2	NA	TRBV5-1	TRBJ2-5	TGCGCCAGCAGCTGGGCGACTAGCGGGAGGCCTAGAAGTGAGACCCAGTACTTC	CASSWATSGRPRSETQYF
TRBD1	NA	TRBV24-1	TRBJ2-5	TGTGCCACCAGTGTCTTTGACAGGGGAGGAGAGACCCAGTACTTC	CATSVFDRGGETQYF
TRBD1	NA	TRBV5-1	TRBJ2-5	TGCGCCAGCAGCGGCAGGGGGCAAGAGACCCAGTACTTC	CASSGRGQETQYF
NA	NA	TRBV24-1	TRBJ2-7	TGTGCCACCAGTGTTCCGGGGGCATCTGGTGAGCAGTACTTC	CATSVPGASGEQYF
NA	few	TRBV5-1	TRBJ2-7	TGCGCCAGCAGCTTGAAGGGGGGGCACTACGAGCAGTACTTC	CASSLKGGHYEQYF
NA	NA	TRBV3-1	TRBJ2-3	TGTGCCAGCAGCGTCTCCGGGACCAGAGGGCAGCACAGATACGCGTATTTT	CASSVSGTRGQHRYAYF
NA	NA	TRBV6-5	TRBJ1-2	TGTGCCAGCAGTTACTCGACCCGGGGAACGGGCTACACCTTC	CASSYSTRGTGYTF
NA	NA	TRBV5-1	TRBJ2-1	TGCGCCAGCAGCTCGTCTAGCTTAGGGAACAATGAGCAGTTCTTC	CASSSSSLGNNEQFF
NA	NA	TRBV20-1	TRBJ1-4	TGCAGTGCCGGAGGGGTCGGGCCTGAAAAACTGTTTTTT	CSAGGVGPEKLFF
NA	NA	TRBV10-3	TRBJ2-5	TGTGCCATCGGGGGATCACAAGAGACCCAGTACTTC	CAIGGSQETQYF
TRBD2	NA	TRBV5-1	TRBJ2-7	TGCGCCAGCAGCTGGACTAGCGGAAAGAGCTCCTACAATGAGCAGTACTTC	CASSWTSGKSSYNEQYF
NA	NA	TRBV25-1	TRBJ1-2	TGTGCCAGCAGCCACAGGAACTATGGCTACACCTTC	CASSHRNYGYTF
NA	NA	TRBV29-1	TRBJ2-1	TGCAGCGGTCCGCGGGGGCGGAACCAAGACAATGAGCAGTTCTTC	CSGPRGRNQDNEQFF
TRBD1	NA	TRBV3-1	TRBJ2-7	TGTGCCAGCAGCCAGGGGACAGGGGAAAGCGAGCAGTACTTC	CASSQGTGESEQYF
TRBD2	few	TRBV4-1	TRBJ2-5	TGCGCCAGCAGCCAAAGACTAGCGGGAGCGGAGACCCAGTACTTC	CASSQRLAGAETQYF
NA	few	TRBV10-3	TRBJ2-1	TGTGCCATCAGTCTGGGTTACGGAGGCAATGAGCAGTTCTTC	CAISLGYGGNEQFF
NA	NA	TRBV6-5	TRBJ2-7	TGTGCCAGCAGTTACTCGGGACGGGGACCCTACGAGCAGTACTTC	CASSYSGRGPYEQYF
TRBD2	few	TRBV15	TRBJ2-3	TGTGCCACCAGCACCTCCCTACTAGCGGGAGACTCCAGATACGCGTATTTT	CATSTSLLAGDSRYAYF
TRBD2	NA	TRBV4-1	TRBJ2-7	TGCGCCAGCAGCCAGTTTAGCGGGAGGGCCGACCACGAGCAGTACTTC	CASSQFSGRADHEQYF
TRBD2	NA	TRBV4-2	TRBJ2-1	TGTGCCAGCAGCCAAGCCCGACTAGCGGGAGTGGGTGAGCAGTTCTTC	CASSQARLAGVGEQFF
TRBD2	few	TRBV3-1	TRBJ2-7	TGTGCCAGCAGCCACGGACTAGCCTCCGAGCAGTACTTC	CASSHGLASEQYF
TRBD1	NA	TRBV28	TRBJ2-4	TGTGCCAGCAGTGCCCTCTGGACAGGGCGTACTATAGCCAAAAACATTCAGTACTTC	CASSALWTGRTIAKNIQYF
NA	few	TRBV24-1	TRBJ2-1	TGTGCCACCAGTGATGCTGGGGGAGATCTCAATGAGCAGTTCTTC	CATSDAGGDLNEQFF
NA	few	TRBV7-2	TRBJ2-1	TGTGCCAGCAGCTTAGTAGCTAGGGTGGGTGAGCAGTTCTTC	CASSLVARVGEQFF
NA	NA	TRBV20-1	TRBJ2-5	TGCAGTGCTAGACTCGGCGGGGAAGGGACCCAGTACTTC	CSARLGGEGTQYF
NA	NA	TRBV3-1	TRBJ1-1	TGTGCCAGCAGCCAAATCGGGGGCAGGGACACTGAAGCTTTCTTT	CASSQIGGRDTEAFF
TRBD2	NA	TRBV27	TRBJ2-7	TGTGCCAGCAGTTTGCTAGCAGCGGGAGACAGCGAGCAGTACTTC	CASSLLAAGDSEQYF
NA	NA	TRBV4-1	TRBJ2-7	TGCGCCAGCAGCCACGGAGACAGGTACGAGCAGTACTTC	CASSHGDRYEQYF
TRBD1	NA	TRBV20-1	TRBJ1-2	TGCAGTGCTAGAGAGGCCGGGACAGGGGGCCGACAGGGCTACACCTTC	CSAREAGTGGRQGYTF
TRBD1	NA	TRBV4-1	TRBJ2-7	TGCGCCAGCAGCCAAACGACAGGGTACGAGCAGTACTTC	CASSQTTGYEQYF
NA	few	TRBV25-1	TRBJ2-2	TGTGCCAGCAGGGGCCTTACAGGGTATAGAACCGGGGAGCTGTTTTTT	CASRGLTGYRTGELFF
NA	once	TRBV7-9	TRBJ2-5	TGTGCCAGCAGCTCCCTACTGGGAGCGAACCAAGAGACCCAGTACTTC	CASSSLLGANQETQYF
TRBD1	NA	TRBV3-1	TRBJ2-1	TGTGCCAGCAGCTTTAGGACAGGGGGACATGAGCAGTTCTTC	CASSFRTGGHEQFF
NA	NA	TRBV15	TRBJ2-3	TGTGCCACCAGCAGAGCGTCCCAGAGCACAGATACGCAGTATTTT	CATSRASQSTDTQYF
NA	NA	TRBV6-5	TRBJ2-5	TGTGCCAGCAGCGGTCTGACCCTGGGCAATGAGCAGTACTTC	CASSGLTLGNEQYF
TRBD2	few	TRBV5-1	TRBJ2-7	TGCGCCAGCAGCTTGCAGACGACTAGCGGGAGTTTCGAGCAGTACTTC	CASSLQTTSGSFEQYF
TRBD1	NA	TRBV6-2/TRBV6-3	TRBJ2-5	TGTGCCAGCAGTGCCCAGGGGGCATGGGAGACCCAGTACTTC	CASSAQGAWETQYF
NA	NA	TRBV9	TRBJ2-4	TGTGCCAGCAGCCCCGTAGCTAGCCCTTACAATGAGCAGTACTTC	CASSPVASPYNEQYF
TRBD2	few	TRBV29-1	TRBJ2-3	TGCAGCGTACCGTCTAGCGGAGATACGCAGTATTTT	CSVPSSGDTQYF
NA	few	TRBV24-1	TRBJ2-7	TGTGCCACCGCCCCCTCGGGGGCCGCGTCAAATTACGAGCAGTACTTC	CATAPSGAASNYEQYF
NA	many	TRBV29-1	TRBJ1-1	TGCAGCGTTGGTCTGATGAACACTGAAGCTTTCTTT	CSVGLMNTEAFF
TRBD1	few	TRBV7-9	TRBJ2-3	TGTGCCAGCAGCGCTACAGGGGGCCGGGAGACGGCGCAGTATTTT	CASSATGGRETAQYF
NA	few	TRBV5-1	TRBJ2-5	TGCGCCAGCAGCTTAGGGACAAAACAAGAGACCCAGTACTTC	CASSLGTKQETQYF
NA	NA	TRBV20-1	TRBJ1-2	TGCAGTGCTAGCCGTACCGACAGGGGCTACACCTTC	CSASRTDRGYTF
TRBD2	NA	TRBV20-1	TRBJ2-1	TGCAGTGCTAGGGGGGAGACTAGCGGGAGACGTGAGCAGTTCTTC	CSARGETSGRREQFF
TRBD2	NA	TRBV5-1	TRBJ2-5	TGCGCCAGCAGCCGTGGGACTAGCGTCGAGACCCAGTACTTC	CASSRGTSVETQYF
NA	NA	TRBV10-3	TRBJ2-7	TGTGCCATCAGTGGGGTCGCGACAGGCCTCTACGAGCAGTACTTC	CAISGVATGLYEQYF
NA	NA	TRBV28	TRBJ2-3	TGTGCCAGCAGTTTCTCCGTCGCGGGCACAGATACGCAGTATTTT	CASSFSVAGTDTQYF
TRBD2	once	TRBV29-1	TRBJ2-5	TGCAGCGTTCAGACTAGCGGGGAAGAGACCCAGTACTTC	CSVQTSGEETQYF
NA	NA	TRBV20-1	TRBJ1-1	TGCAGTGCAAGGTGGAACACTGAAGCTTTCTTT	CSARWNTEAFF
NA	NA	TRBV28	TRBJ2-7	TGTGCCAGCAGTTTCTCACTCGGACGGTACTACGAGCAGTACTTC	CASSFSLGRYYEQYF